These 9 T cell receptor beta chains came from one sample sequenced in a study of blood T cell repertoires in COVID-19. TCRdb keeps only in-frame clones here, not all; method: immunoSEQ multiplex PCR. The table lists tens of thousands of clones, around four fifths of them singletons, with approximately 15% in the top ten. Sequencing was done on a sample of peripheral blood. Every receptor here comes from a man aged 65 to 85 with acute or convalescent COVID-19.

This chain uses TRBV6-5 with TRBJ1-6, with 8 bases matching TRBD1. Germline values: CDR1 MNHEY, CDR2 SVGAGI. With V trimmed by 9 bases and J by 7 bases, 5 bases remained unmatched. The CDR3 runs 13 residues. The CDR3 reads CASATGVNSPLHF. The CDR3 DNA sequence: TGTGCCAGTGCGACAGGGGTGAATTCACCCCTCCACTTT.

The count of this clone is one. V is TRBV3-1 (or the pseudogene TRBV3-2) and J is TRBJ1-2; 7 positions match TRBD1. There are 13 residues in the CDR3. Trimming removed 4 bases from V and 5 bases from J; junction bases left unmatched: 4. CDR1 and CDR2 from the germline V gene are LGHDT and YNNKEL (reference sequence). The CDR3 coding sequence is TGTGCCAGCAGCCTCGACAGGGAATATGGCTACACCTTC. This codes for CASSLDREYGYTF.

This clone has a handful of counts. The V and J genes are TRBV6-6 and TRBJ1-4; no clear D. The germline CDR1 and CDR2 sequences are MNHNY and SVGAGI (reference sequence). The CDR3 has 12 amino acids. V shed 2 bases and J shed 10 bases, with 8 bases lying between them. CDR3 loop: CASSYGETKLFF. DNA of the CDR3: TGTGCCAGCAGTTACGGGGAGACAAAACTGTTTTTT.

The rearrangement uses TRBV30 and TRBJ1-2, with D possibly TRBD1 on 6 matching bases. The V and J ends lost 0 bases and 8 bases respectively, with 16 bases between them. Germline CDR1 is GTSNPN and CDR2 is SVGIG (reference sequence). CDR3 length: 14 amino acids. The CDR3 loop is CAWSVSEGVRGYTF. The CDR3 DNA reads as TGTGCCTGGAGTGTTTCAGAGGGGGTGAGAGGCTACACCTTC. The entire variable domain, with the rest obtained from reference TRBV30 and TRBJ1-2, is as follows: SQTIHQWPATLVQPVGSPLSLECTVEGTSNPNLYWYRQAAGRGLQLLFYSVGIGQISSEVPQNLSASRPQDRQFILSSKKLLLSDSGFYLCAWSVSEGVRGYTFGSGTRLTVV.

The rearrangement links TRBV28 to TRBJ1-1; D might be TRBD1 (6 bases). Germline V lookup: CDR1 MDHEN, CDR2 SYDVKM. The CDR3 has 17 residues. Trimming pared 4 bases from V and 5 bases from J, leaving 23 bases between. CDR3 residues: CASSYTIVQGLRTEAFF. CDR3 DNA sequence: TGTGCCAGCAGTTATACAATAGTCCAGGGGTTACGAACTGAAGCTTTCTTT.

V gene TRBV6-2 or TRBV6-3 combines with J gene TRBJ1-6, with 8 bases that match TRBD1. With 5 bases clipped from V and 7 bases from J, the junction kept 4 bases outside the gene matches. The CDR3 is made up of 14 amino acids. CDR1 MNHEY and CDR2 SVGEGT come from the germline V gene. CDR3 bases: TGTGCCAGCAGTCCGGGACAGGAGAATTCACCCCTCCACTTT. Its translation: CASSPGQENSPLHF.

The chain combines TRBV28 with TRBJ1-4; possibly TRBD1 for D (5 bases). This CDR3 region has 16 residues. The ends were cut back, 1 base at V and 0 bases at J, with 9 bases in the middle. Germline values: CDR1 MDHEN, CDR2 SYDVKM. The CDR3 region is CASSLYRGTTNEKLFF. The CDR3 DNA is TGTGCCAGCAGTTTATATCGGGGGACAACTAATGAAAAACTGTTTTTT.

This clone was found once. The rearrangement uses TRBV2 and TRBJ2-3, with 11 bases lining up with TRBD2. Germline CDR1 is SNHLY and CDR2 is FYNNEI. The CDR3 runs to 16 residues. The junction had 7 bases not matched to a gene; V was cut back by 3 bases and J by 5 bases. In nucleotides, the CDR3 is TGTGCCAGCAGTGACCTAGCGGGGGGACGAATAGATACGCAGTATTTT. Translation gives CASSDLAGGRIDTQYF. The complete variable domain, with remaining parts taken from reference TRBV2 and TRBJ2-3, reads EPEVTQTPSHQVTQMGQEVILRCVPISNHLYFYWYRQILGQKVEFLVSFYNNEISEKSEIFDDQFSVERPDGSNFTLKIRSTKLEDSAMYFCASSDLAGGRIDTQYFGPGTRLTVL.

J is TRBJ1-3 and V is TRBV3-1 (or the pseudogene TRBV3-2), with D uncertain. The CDR3 loop spans 16 amino acids. The germline V gene has CDR1 LGHDT and CDR2 YNNKEL (reference sequence). The V gene lost 4 bases and the J gene lost 3 bases, with 16 bases spanning the gap. The CDR3 sequence is CASSPPPRSGGNTIYF. The CDR3 DNA sequence: TGTGCCAGCAGCCCCCCACCCCGATCGGGTGGAAACACCATATATTTT.